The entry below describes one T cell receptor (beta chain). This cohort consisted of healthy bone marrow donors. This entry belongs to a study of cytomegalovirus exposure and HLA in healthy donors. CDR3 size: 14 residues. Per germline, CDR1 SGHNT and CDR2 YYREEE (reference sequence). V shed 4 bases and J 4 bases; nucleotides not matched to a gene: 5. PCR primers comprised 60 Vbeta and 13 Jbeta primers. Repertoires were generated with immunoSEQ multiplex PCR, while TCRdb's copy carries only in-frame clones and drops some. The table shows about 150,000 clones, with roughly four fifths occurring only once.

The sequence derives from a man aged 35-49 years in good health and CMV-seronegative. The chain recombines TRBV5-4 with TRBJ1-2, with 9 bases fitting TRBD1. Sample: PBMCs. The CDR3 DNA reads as TGTGCCAGCAGCGAGACAGGGGGGAGCTATGGCTACACCTTC. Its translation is CASSETGGSYGYTF.